The 23 T cell receptor beta chains reported below all come from one sample, sequenced in a study of T cell responses to AZD1222 COVID-19 vaccine. Using immunoSEQ multiplex PCR, the repertoire was profiled, and TCRdb retains in-frame clones only, with some absent. Here the sample spans 250,000 to 300,000 clones, approximately 94% being singletons. The specimen comprised peripheral blood, sampled 28 days after the second AZD1222 dose. The source is an adult who received the AZD1222 COVID-19 vaccine.

This clone was detected once. V usage is TRBV3-1 (or the pseudogene TRBV3-2) and J usage is TRBJ2-7; 11 bases match TRBD2. The CDR3 sequence is 18 residues long. Germline V gene data show CDR1 as LGHDT and CDR2 as YNNKEL (reference sequence). The trim removed 4 bases at V and 4 bases at J, leaving 15 bases unmatched. The CDR3 nucleotides are TGTGCCAGCAGCCGCAAGATATTTTTAGCGGGAGGGAGGTACGAGCAGTACTTC. It codes for CASSRKIFLAGGRYEQYF.

V and J are TRBV12-3 or TRBV12-4 and TRBJ1-1; D not resolved. V shed 4 bases and J shed 1 base, with 4 bases lying between them. The CDR3 is made up of 12 amino acids. CDR3: CASSSWNTEAFF. The CDR3 coding sequence is TGTGCCAGCAGTTCATGGAACACTGAAGCTTTCTTT.

The CDR3 is CASSVVVSVGTRGYTF. In DNA form, the CDR3 reads TGTGCCAGCAGTGTAGTCGTTAGTGTGGGTACGCGAGGCTACACCTTC. The gene calls are TRBV6-1 and TRBJ1-2; no clear D gene. The CDR3 is 16 residues long. V was pared by 4 bases and J by 8 bases, with 23 bases between. From germline, CDR1 is MNHNS and CDR2 SASEGT.

The J gene is TRBJ1-6, the V gene TRBV27; no firm D call. The CDR3 spans 17 residues. Germline V gene data show CDR1 as MNHEY and CDR2 as SMNVEV (reference sequence). The V gene lost 0 bases and the J gene lost 2 bases, with 11 bases spanning the gap. The CDR3 spells CASSLSSTGTYNSPLHF. The CDR3, as DNA: TGTGCCAGCAGTTTATCATCGACGGGAACCTATAATTCACCCCTCCACTTT.

The chain joins TRBV6-1 to TRBJ2-7; D remains unclear. The germline V and J ends were trimmed by 1 base and 2 bases, with 12 bases remaining between them. The CDR3 is 15 amino acids. Germline CDR1 MNHNS, CDR2 SASEGT. The CDR3 is CASSEGRNTPYEQYF. DNA for the CDR3: TGTGCCAGCAGTGAAGGACGGAACACTCCCTACGAGCAGTACTTC.

This clone came up a few times. This rearrangement joins TRBV24-1 to TRBJ1-2; the D gene is possibly TRBD1 (5 bases). V shed 3 bases and J shed 4 bases, with 11 bases lying between them. CDR1 is KGHDR, CDR2 SFDVKD, per germline. The CDR3 has 14 amino acids. CDR3 loop: CATSDGAGLYGYTF. As DNA, the CDR3 is TGTGCCACCAGTGATGGCGCGGGGCTCTATGGCTACACCTTC.

The V gene is TRBV3-1 (or the pseudogene TRBV3-2), the J gene TRBJ1-6, with 7 positions matching TRBD1. Germline V gene data show CDR1 as LGHDT and CDR2 as YNNKEL (reference sequence). The CDR3 spans 16 residues. With V trimmed by 0 bases and J by 4 bases, 3 bases remained unmatched. The chain's CDR3 is CASSQDPGQYNSPLHF. DNA for the CDR3: TGTGCCAGCAGCCAAGACCCGGGACAGTATAATTCACCCCTCCACTTT.

The chain has TRBV2 and TRBJ2-7; unclear D gene. Germline V lookup: CDR1 SNHLY, CDR2 FYNNEI. With 4 bases removed from V and 1 base from J, the gap between germline ends came to 5 bases. The CDR3 length is 12 residues. CDR3 coding DNA: TGTGCCAGCAGTGTATATTCCTACGAGCAGTACTTC. This gives the protein CASSVYSYEQYF.

CDR3 nucleotide sequence: TGTGCCAGCAGTTTGGGTGAAGGACTAGCGGGAGGTGATACGCAGTATTTT. Protein: CASSLGEGLAGGDTQYF. J is TRBJ2-3 and V is TRBV28, with 14 bases aligning to TRBD2. CDR1 is MDHEN and CDR2 is SYDVKM in the germline V gene. CDR3 length equals 17 residues. V shed 3 bases, J shed 6 bases, and the junction held 8 bases outside the gene matches.

V is TRBV11-1 and J is TRBJ1-4; TRBD1 is a possible D gene (5 bases). Trimming pared 3 bases from V and 3 bases from J, leaving 8 bases between. This CDR3 region has 14 residues. Germline assignment: CDR1 SGHAT and CDR2 FQDESV (reference sequence). The CDR3 is CASSFGGSNEKLFF. The CDR3 bases are TGTGCCAGCAGCTTCGGGGGGTCTAATGAAAAACTGTTTTTT. The whole variable domain, filled in from reference TRBV11-1 and TRBJ1-4, reads EAEVAQSPRYKITEKSQAVAFWCDPISGHATLYWYRQILGQGPELLVQFQDESVVDDSQLPKDRFSAERLKGVDSTLKIQPAELGDSAMYLCASSFGGSNEKLFFGSGTQLSVL.

V and J are TRBV28 and TRBJ2-1; D is unresolved. This CDR3 comprises 13 residues. CDR1 and CDR2 (germline): MDHEN, SYDVKM. V was cut by 2 bases and J by 4 bases, with 6 bases left in between. The CDR3 spells CASSLIRYNEQFF. Written as DNA, the CDR3 is TGTGCCAGCAGTTTAATCAGATACAATGAGCAGTTCTTC.

CDR3 in amino acids: CASSQEREGNEQYF. The CDR3 DNA follows: TGTGCCAGCAGCCAAGAAAGGGAAGGTAACGAGCAGTACTTC. The chain combines TRBV3-1 (or the pseudogene TRBV3-2) with TRBJ2-7, with D hard to call. The CDR3 covers 14 residues. V was trimmed by 0 bases and J by 5 bases, leaving 11 bases between them. Germline V gives CDR1 LGHDT, CDR2 YNNKEL (reference sequence).

The chain joins TRBV11-3 to TRBJ2-7; D may be TRBD1 or TRBD2 (5 bases each). Germline CDR1 reads SGHNT; CDR2 reads YENEEA. This CDR3 has 14 amino acids. The V gene lost 0 bases and the J gene lost 6 bases, with 12 bases spanning the gap. CDR3 bases: TGTGCCAGCAGCTTAGATAGGGACGCCGTCGAGCAGTACTTC. Translating gives CASSLDRDAVEQYF.

The chain is built from TRBV29-1 and TRBJ1-1; possible D gene TRBD1, 5 bases. The CDR3 extends over 12 amino acids. Germline V CDR1 and CDR2: SQVTM, ANQGSEA. Trimming removed 4 bases from V and 0 bases from J, with 6 bases in between. The CDR3 here is CSVGQLNTEAFF. The CDR3 DNA is TGCAGCGTTGGACAGTTGAACACTGAAGCTTTCTTT.

The rearrangement uses TRBV7-9 and TRBJ2-1; 14 bases align to TRBD2. There are 18 residues in the CDR3. CDR1 is SEHNR, CDR2 FQNEAQ, per germline (reference sequence). J lost 10 bases, V lost 4 bases, and 15 bases had no gene match. CDR3 loop: CASSSRFGTSGSHGEQFF. CDR3 bases: TGTGCCAGCAGCTCCCGGTTCGGGACTAGCGGGAGCCATGGGGAGCAGTTCTTC. The variable domain in full, with the rest retrieved from reference TRBV7-9 and TRBJ2-1, is DTGVSQNPRHKITKRGQNVTFRCDPISEHNRLYWYRQTLGQGPEFLTYFQNEAQLEKSRLLSDRFSAERPKGSFSTLEIQRTEQGDSAMYLCASSSRFGTSGSHGEQFFGPGTRLTVL.

This chain links TRBV18 with TRBJ1-1, with D uncertain. Germline values: CDR1 KGHSH, CDR2 LQKENI. Trimming removed 2 bases at V and 7 bases at J, with 11 bases between. The CDR3 has 13 amino acids. CDR3 residues: CASSPIVSSEAFF. The CDR3 coding sequence is TGTGCCAGCTCACCAATCGTAAGCAGTGAAGCTTTCTTT.

The chain has TRBV7-2 and TRBJ2-3; 8 bases fit TRBD1. Unmatched junction bases numbered 2, after V lost 3 bases and J lost 3 bases. The CDR3 is 14 amino acids. Germline V gives CDR1 SGHTA, CDR2 FQGNSA. The CDR3 reads CASSLDRATDTQYF. For the CDR3, the DNA is TGTGCCAGCAGCTTGGACAGGGCAACAGATACGCAGTATTTT.

The chain has TRBV29-1 and TRBJ2-1, with unresolved D. The V gene lost 4 bases and the J gene lost 8 bases, with 9 bases spanning the gap. CDR1 and CDR2 from the germline V gene are SQVTM and ANQGSEA. This CDR3 has 11 residues. The CDR3 nucleotides are TGCAGCGTTGGAGTATATGATGAGCAGTTCTTC. Translation gives CSVGVYDEQFF.

This rearrangement joins TRBV3-1 (or the pseudogene TRBV3-2) to TRBJ2-7, with D perhaps TRBD1 (6 bases). Germline CDR1 LGHDT, CDR2 YNNKEL (reference sequence). With 5 bases removed from V and 2 bases from J, the gap between germline ends came to 13 bases. The length of the CDR3 is 14 residues. The CDR3 protein is CASSSTGSTYEQYF. The CDR3 DNA reads TGTGCCAGCAGCTCGACAGGCTCGACCTACGAGCAGTACTTC.

This clone appeared a few times. The rearrangement uses TRBV19 and TRBJ1-2; possibly TRBD1 for D (5 bases). Trimming stripped 5 bases from V and 8 bases from J, with 15 bases between. The CDR3 covers 13 residues. Germline loops: CDR1 LNHDA, CDR2 SQIVND (reference sequence). CDR3 in amino acids: CASSAFLEGGYTF. As DNA, the CDR3 is TGTGCCAGTAGTGCCTTCCTTGAGGGGGGCTACACCTTC.

This chain links TRBV3-1 (or the pseudogene TRBV3-2) with TRBJ2-6; D gene unclear. This CDR3 contains 16 residues. Trimming pared 3 bases from V and 0 bases from J, leaving 9 bases between. Germline loops: CDR1 LGHDT, CDR2 YNNKEL (reference sequence). The CDR3 loop reads CASSQLESSGANVLTF. CDR3 nucleotide sequence: TGTGCCAGCAGCCAGTTGGAAAGCTCTGGGGCCAACGTCCTGACTTTC.

CDR3 bases: TGCGCCAGCAGCCTTGGACAGGGGTCTTACAATGAGCAGTTCTTC. Residues: CASSLGQGSYNEQFF. V gene TRBV4-1 combines with J gene TRBJ2-1, with TRBD1 identical over 9 bases. The CDR3 runs to 15 residues. Germline lookup yields CDR1 MGHRA and CDR2 YSYEKL. Unmatched junction bases numbered 5, after V lost 4 bases and J lost 4 bases.

The chain employs TRBV28 and TRBJ1-2, with unresolved D. Germline V gene lookup returns CDR1 MDHEN and CDR2 SYDVKM. V was clipped by 3 bases and J by 8 bases, with 19 bases between them. The CDR3 covers 15 residues. CDR3 nucleotide sequence: TGTGCCAGCAGTTTTAGGTTTCGTGGGTTCTCCGGCTACACCTTC. It is translated as CASSFRFRGFSGYTF.